These 30 T cell receptor beta chains came from one sample sequenced in a study of shared clonotypes between healthy human individuals. The assay was immunoSEQ multiplex PCR, and TCRdb's table has in-frame clones only and misses some. Of almost 750,000 clones in the sample, over 60% were seen once. The sample comprised memory CD4+ T cells sorted from blood. The sample's subset: CD45RA-negative fraction. The receptors come from a woman aged 30 to 39 in good health.

The V and J genes are TRBV15 and TRBJ2-3, with a tentative D call TRBD2 (6 bases). The V gene's germline CDR1 is LNHNV and CDR2 YYDKDF (reference sequence). With 0 bases removed from V and 1 base from J, the gap between germline ends came to 11 bases. The CDR3 length is 16 residues. The CDR3 sequence: CATSRDMASGTDTQYF. Written as DNA, the CDR3 is TGTGCCACCAGCAGAGATATGGCTAGCGGCACAGATACGCAGTATTTT. Variable domain in full (rest from reference TRBV15 and TRBJ2-3): DAMVIQNPRYQVTQFGKPVTLSCSQTLNHNVMYWYQQKSSQAPKLLFHYYDKDFNNEADTPDNFQSRRPNTSFCFLDIRSPGLGDTAMYLCATSRDMASGTDTQYFGPGTRLTVL.

V and J are TRBV28 and TRBJ1-2; D possibly corresponds to TRBD1 (5 bases). The CDR3 runs 14 residues. The V end was cut by 7 bases, the J end by 4 bases, with 16 bases between. Looked up from germline, CDR1 is MDHEN and CDR2 is SYDVKM. In nucleotides, the CDR3 is TGTGCCAGCACAATAGGGGTCCGGGGCTATGGCTACACCTTC. Its translation: CASTIGVRGYGYTF.

The J gene is TRBJ1-4, the V gene TRBV15, with D hard to call. Germline V gives CDR1 LNHNV, CDR2 YYDKDF (reference sequence). V gave up 0 bases and J gave up 4 bases, with 6 bases separating them. The CDR3 runs 14 residues. The CDR3 here is CATSRDLNNEKLFF. CDR3 bases: TGTGCCACCAGCAGAGACCTTAATAATGAAAAACTGTTTTTT. The complete variable domain, with remaining parts taken from reference TRBV15 and TRBJ1-4, reads DAMVIQNPRYQVTQFGKPVTLSCSQTLNHNVMYWYQQKSSQAPKLLFHYYDKDFNNEADTPDNFQSRRPNTSFCFLDIRSPGLGDTAMYLCATSRDLNNEKLFFGSGTQLSVL.

This clone was counted many times. The chain links TRBV25-1 to TRBJ2-1; 8 positions match TRBD2. The germline CDR1 and CDR2 sequences are MGHDK and SYGVNS. CDR3 length: 14 amino acids. The V and J ends lost 2 bases and 8 bases, in that order; junction bases with no gene match: 5. CDR3 DNA sequence: TGTGCCAGCAGTGAAACGGGAGGGACCGATGAGCAGTTCTTC. It encodes CASSETGGTDEQFF. The whole variable domain, filled in from reference TRBV25-1 and TRBJ2-1, reads EADIYQTPRYLVIGTGKKITLECSQTMGHDKMYWYQQDPGMELHLIHYSYGVNSTEKGDLSSESTVSRIRTEHFPLTLESARPSHTSQYLCASSETGGTDEQFFGPGTRLTVL.

The chain is built from TRBV28 and TRBJ1-2, with 8 bases lining up with TRBD1. There are 15 residues in the CDR3. Germline CDR1 reads MDHEN; CDR2 reads SYDVKM. The ends lost 2 bases at V and 7 bases at J; junction bases unmatched: 9. In DNA form, the CDR3 reads TGTGCCAGCAGTTTAGCCTTCAGGGGGCAGGGTGGCTACACCTTC. It encodes CASSLAFRGQGGYTF.

This clone was recorded only once. The CDR3 coding sequence is TGTGCCAGCAGTTACCAGGGGGGCAGCGGCTACACCTTC. This codes for CASSYQGGSGYTF. The chain is built from TRBV7-3 and TRBJ1-2; 7 nucleotides line up with TRBD1. V was pared by 6 bases and J by 8 bases, with 9 bases of the junction left unmatched. This CDR3 is built from 13 residues. CDR1 and CDR2 (germline): SGHTA, FQGTGA.

This rearrangement joins TRBV6-1 to TRBJ1-1; D ambiguous. This CDR3 spans 12 amino acids. Trimming stripped 3 bases from V and 10 bases from J, with 12 bases between. Germline lookup yields CDR1 MNHNS and CDR2 SASEGT. The CDR3 loop is CASSEARRGAFF. In nucleotides, the CDR3 is TGTGCCAGCAGTGAGGCTCGCCGGGGAGCTTTCTTT.

Details on this clone: Other DNA sequences of this sample code for an identical CDR3. The chain uses TRBV5-1 and TRBJ2-7, with 7 bases that match TRBD1. Losses at the gene ends were 4 bases for V and 0 bases for J; bases not matched to a gene: 4. Germline CDR1 is SGHRS and CDR2 is YFSETQ. CDR3 length: 14 residues. CDR3: CASSPRDSSYEQYF. The CDR3 coding sequence is TGCGCCAGCAGCCCCCGGGACAGCTCCTACGAGCAGTACTTC.

This chain links TRBV11-2 with TRBJ2-1; D gene ambiguous. The CDR3 totals 15 residues. Trimming took 3 bases from V and 0 from J, leaving 9 bases between them. Germline CDR1 SGHAT, CDR2 FQNNGV. The CDR3 region has the DNA TGTGCCAGCAGCTTCGCCGCTAGCTCCTACAATGAGCAGTTCTTC. Translated: CASSFAASSYNEQFF. Full variable domain (missing parts from reference TRBV11-2 and TRBJ2-1): EAGVAQSPRYKIIEKRQSVAFWCNPISGHATLYWYQQILGQGPKLLIQFQNNGVVDDSQLPKDRFSAERLKGVDSTLKIQPAKLEDSAVYLCASSFAASSYNEQFFGPGTRLTVL.

The V and J genes are TRBV9 and TRBJ1-4; D is possibly TRBD1 (5 bases). Germline-derived CDR1 and CDR2 are SGDLS and YYNGEE. The CDR3 has 14 residues. V was pared by 5 bases and J by 3 bases, with 11 bases between. In DNA form, the CDR3 reads TGTGCCAGCAGTAGGGACGAGCCTAATGAAAAACTGTTTTTT. It translates to CASSRDEPNEKLFF.

Only a few counts were recorded for this clone. The chain links TRBV28 to TRBJ2-7; D is perhaps TRBD1 (5 bases). The germline V gene encodes CDR1 MDHEN and CDR2 SYDVKM. V lost 5 bases to trimming and J lost 9 bases, with 17 bases between them. The CDR3 has 13 amino acids. The CDR3 protein is CASSNLQDQGQYF. The CDR3 DNA reads as TGTGCCAGCAGTAACCTACAGGACCAGGGGCAGTACTTC.

A few counts support this clone. The rearrangement joins TRBV6-5 to TRBJ2-6; TRBD2 might be the D (5 bases). The V and J ends lost 4 bases and 0 bases respectively, with 7 bases between them. Germline V lookup: CDR1 MNHEY, CDR2 SVGAGI. The CDR3 contains 15 residues. This CDR3 reads CASSFGISGANVLTF. The CDR3 nucleotides are TGTGCCAGCAGTTTCGGGATCTCTGGGGCCAACGTCCTGACTTTC.

This clone was seen a few times. This sequence joins TRBV2 and TRBJ1-2, with D tentatively TRBD1 (5 bases). The CDR3 is made up of 13 amino acids. From germline, CDR1 is SNHLY and CDR2 FYNNEI. V gave up 7 bases and J gave up 3 bases, with 12 bases separating them. This CDR3 is CASIRGVDYGYTF. CDR3 in DNA: TGTGCCAGCATTCGGGGGGTAGACTATGGCTACACCTTC.

The gene calls are TRBV6-5 and TRBJ1-2; no definite D call. The CDR3 totals 13 residues. In germline, CDR1 is MNHEY, CDR2 SVGAGI. Trimming pared 4 bases from V and 6 bases from J, leaving 12 bases between. In DNA, the CDR3 is TGTGCCAGCAGTTTTGAAGGTCTAGATGGCTACACCTTC. Translation gives CASSFEGLDGYTF.

Remarks on this clone: At the DNA level, this CDR3 is encoded by other sequences in the same sample as well. The chain has TRBV28 and TRBJ2-7; possibly TRBD1 for D (6 bases). Germline V CDR1 and CDR2: MDHEN, SYDVKM. Trimming left V 6 bases short and J 1 base short, with 13 bases between. This CDR3 has 14 amino acids. The CDR3, as DNA: TGTGCCAGCAGGTTGACAGGACCTTCCTACGAGCAGTACTTC. Translating it yields CASRLTGPSYEQYF. The full variable domain, with the rest looked up from reference TRBV28 and TRBJ2-7, is DVKVTQSSRYLVKRTGEKVFLECVQDMDHENMFWYRQDPGLGLRLIYFSYDVKMKEKGDIPEGYSVSREKKERFSLILESASTNQTSMYLCASRLTGPSYEQYFGPGTRLTVT.

The chain links TRBV6-6 to TRBJ1-2; tentative D call: TRBD1 (5 bases). The length of the CDR3 is 13 residues. Germline V gives CDR1 MNHNY, CDR2 SVGAGI (reference sequence). Trimming removed 5 bases at V and 10 bases at J, with 17 bases between. CDR3: CASSGNWGKVYTF. DNA of the CDR3: TGTGCCAGCAGTGGTAATTGGGGGAAGGTCTACACCTTC.

V and J are TRBV7-9 and TRBJ2-7, with 8 bases fitting TRBD1. Germline V gene data show CDR1 as SEHNR and CDR2 as FQNEAQ (reference sequence). This CDR3 contains 18 residues. V was pared by 5 bases and J by 4 bases, with 19 bases of the junction left unmatched. CDR3 loop: CASSGTPPSGTGLYEQYF. CDR3 nucleotides: TGTGCCAGCAGCGGGACTCCCCCATCCGGGACAGGACTATACGAGCAGTACTTC.

As to this clone: A much bigger clone sits one base away, suggesting this may be a read error. This specimen includes other DNA sequences encoding the same CDR3. This rearrangement joins TRBV7-9 to TRBJ2-5; 7 bases agree with TRBD1. There are 14 residues in the CDR3. Looked up from germline, CDR1 is SEHNR and CDR2 is FQNEAQ (reference sequence). V dropped 3 bases and J dropped 4; count of bases not matched to a gene: 5. CDR3 region: CASSLSSGGETQYF. The DNA of the CDR3 is TGTGCCAGCAGCTTGTCTTCAGGGGGAGAGACCCAGTACTTC.

This chain joins TRBV5-1 and TRBJ2-2; D is perhaps TRBD2 (5 bases). This CDR3 has 16 residues. The V gene's germline CDR1 is SGHRS and CDR2 YFSETQ. Trimming removed 0 bases at V and 2 bases at J, with 11 bases between. The CDR3 reads CASSLEASPNTGELFF. For the CDR3, the DNA is TGCGCCAGCAGCTTGGAAGCTAGCCCAAACACCGGGGAGCTGTTTTTT.

The table lists this clone with a few counts. The chain employs TRBV7-2 and TRBJ1-1; D gene ambiguous. The V and J ends lost 1 base and 0 bases respectively, with 12 bases between them. From germline, CDR1 is SGHTA and CDR2 FQGNSA. The CDR3 is 16 residues long. The CDR3 DNA sequence: TGTGCCAGCAGCTTAGAGTTAGGACGGTTGAACACTGAAGCTTTCTTT. It specifies CASSLELGRLNTEAFF.

This clone appeared a single time. V and J are TRBV7-9 and TRBJ1-4; no definite D call. This CDR3 comprises 16 residues. V lost 5 bases and J lost 1, with 14 bases in between. Germline CDR1 and CDR2: SEHNR and FQNEAQ (reference sequence). The CDR3 DNA follows: TGTGCCAGCAGCCACAACGCCTGGGGAACTAATGAAAAACTGTTTTTT. It codes for CASSHNAWGTNEKLFF.

This clone was observed a single time. V usage is TRBV7-2 and J usage is TRBJ2-2; D possibly uses TRBD1 or TRBD2 (5 bases each). Germline CDR1 reads SGHTA; CDR2 reads FQGNSA. Trimming took 5 bases from V and 5 from J, leaving 18 bases between them. The CDR3 loop spans 16 amino acids. The DNA of the CDR3 is TGTGCCAGCAGCGTCGTACCGGGACCCAGAACCGGGGAGCTGTTTTTT. Its translation is CASSVVPGPRTGELFF.

The V call is TRBV7-9, the J call TRBJ2-1; TRBD1 or TRBD2 may be the D gene (6 bases each). V was cut by 5 bases and J by 3 bases, with 17 bases left in between. The V gene's germline CDR1 is SEHNR and CDR2 FQNEAQ (reference sequence). CDR3 length: 16 amino acids. The CDR3: CASSPRGAGIYNEQFF. The CDR3 coding sequence is TGTGCCAGCAGCCCTAGGGGGGCGGGAATCTACAATGAGCAGTTCTTC.

This clone has just a few counts. The rearrangement uses TRBV29-1 and TRBJ2-7; 11 nucleotides line up with TRBD1. The V segment lost 6 bases and the J segment 6 bases; nucleotides outside the gene matches: 13. Germline CDR1 SQVTM, CDR2 ANQGSEA. This CDR3 spans 15 amino acids. CDR3: CSVPGTGTGGGEQYF. The CDR3 DNA sequence: TGCAGCGTACCGGGGACGGGGACAGGGGGAGGCGAGCAGTACTTC.

The chain is built from TRBV7-9 and TRBJ2-1; a weak D match, TRBD2 (5 bases). Trimming left V 3 bases short and J 3 bases short, with 12 bases between. CDR3 length equals 15 residues. From germline, CDR1 is SEHNR and CDR2 FQNEAQ (reference sequence). CDR3 in amino acids: CASSLELRDYNEQFF. CDR3 coding DNA: TGTGCCAGCAGCTTGGAGTTACGGGACTACAATGAGCAGTTCTTC.

This clone came up once. The chain uses TRBV7-3 and TRBJ1-2; the D is unclear. The ends were cut back, 7 bases at V and 2 bases at J, with 11 bases in the middle. CDR3 size: 13 residues. Germline-derived CDR1 and CDR2 are SGHTA and FQGTGA. CDR3 sequence reads: CASKTSGNYGYTF. The CDR3 DNA sequence: TGTGCCAGCAAAACGAGCGGGAACTATGGCTACACCTTC. Using reference TRBV7-3 and TRBJ1-2 for the parts outside the CDR3, the full variable domain is GAGVSQTPSNKVTEKGKYVELRCDPISGHTALYWYRQSLGQGPEFLIYFQGTGAADDSGLPNDRFFAVRPEGSVSTLKIQRTERGDSAVYLCASKTSGNYGYTFGSGTRLTVV.

The chain links TRBV27 to TRBJ2-7, with 9 bases lining up with TRBD1. Trimming cost V 5 bases and J 2 bases; bases outside gene matches: 1. From germline, CDR1 is MNHEY and CDR2 SMNVEV (reference sequence). The CDR3 runs 13 residues. The CDR3 spells CASSRQGAYEQYF. Here the CDR3 DNA reads TGTGCCAGCAGTCGACAGGGGGCCTACGAGCAGTACTTC.

V gene TRBV6-6 combines with J gene TRBJ1-2; tentative D call: TRBD1 (5 bases). V was shortened by 4 bases and J by 7 bases, with 16 bases between the two germline ends. In germline, CDR1 is MNHNY, CDR2 SVGAGI (reference sequence). The CDR3 is made up of 14 amino acids. CDR3: CASSSQGQRSGYTF. CDR3 nucleotide sequence: TGTGCCAGCAGTTCGCAGGGCCAACGTTCTGGCTACACCTTC.

This clone has more than one count but fewer than ten. The chain joins TRBV12-2 to TRBJ1-1; TRBD1 is taken as the D call from the table, unchecked against the DNA. TRBV12-2 is noted as a pseudogene. This CDR3 has 14 residues. The CDR3 sequence is CASRPDRGDTEAFF. The CDR3 nucleotides are TGTGCAAGTCGTCCCGACAGGGGGGACACTGAAGCTTTCTTT.

This clone was counted ten times or more. The gene calls are TRBV19 and TRBJ1-3; D uncertain. Trimming removed 7 bases from V and 0 bases from J, with 10 bases in between. CDR1 is LNHDA and CDR2 is SQIVND in the germline V gene (reference sequence). CDR3 length: 14 amino acids. DNA of the CDR3: TGTGCCAGTACGGGAGGATTCTCTGGAAACACCATATATTTT. Encoded protein: CASTGGFSGNTIYF.